Each of the 30 T cell receptor beta chains below was sequenced from the same sample in a study of T cells in Graves' hyperthyroidism and ophthalmopathy. The CDR3 regions of TCR beta were amplified from RNA transcripts. Initially, a first-round RT-PCR of the TCR CDR3 employed the HTBI primer set. Via MiXCR, TCRdb re-called the multiplex PCR reads, giving one row per CDR3 protein. The sample lists about 760,000 distinct CDR3 sequences, over 35% occurring once. Specimen: blood. Receptor source: a woman in her thirties or forties with Graves' hyperthyroidism.

There are a few counts of this clonotype. The chain employs TRBV5-5 and TRBJ2-2, with D possibly being TRBD2 (5 bases). The germline V gene encodes CDR1 SGHKS and CDR2 YYEKEE (reference sequence). This CDR3 has 14 residues. Trimming took off 0 bases at V and 5 bases at J, with 8 bases between the two ends. The CDR3 is CASSLGEGTGELFF. The CDR3 coding sequence is TGTGCCAGCAGCTTGGGTGAGGGTACCGGGGAGCTGTTTTTT.

With regard to this clonotype: Germline is not matched at one junction end, which may reflect a read error. V gene TRBV6-5 combines with J gene TRBJ1-1; 7 bases line up with TRBD1. In germline, CDR1 is MNHEY, CDR2 SVGAGI. This CDR3 is 15 amino acids long. The CDR3 region is CASSYGTESNTETFF. CDR3 in DNA: TGTGCCAGCAGTTACGGGACAGAGTCGAACACTGAAACTTTCTTT.

A few counts support this clonotype. The genes are TRBV19 and TRBJ1-1; 8 bases are shared with TRBD1. The length of the CDR3 is 14 residues. The V gene end was trimmed by 9 bases and the J gene end by 8 bases; junction bases not matched to a gene: 14. Germline values: CDR1 LNHDA, CDR2 SQIVND (reference sequence). CDR3 region: CASSYRDRPTEAFF. The CDR3 DNA reads as TGTGCCAGCAGTTACCGGGACAGGCCGACGGAAGCTTTCTTT.

Worth noting for this clonotype: This may come from a read error, since a much larger clone is one base off. The chain uses TRBV20-1 and TRBJ1-4, with a tentative D call TRBD1 (6 bases). The germline V and J ends were trimmed by 7 bases and 0 bases, with 12 bases remaining between them. Germline CDR1 and CDR2: DFQATT and SNEGSKA (reference sequence). The CDR3 runs 14 residues. In DNA, the CDR3 is TGCAGTGTTAGGAGGGGGGCAACTAATGAAAAACTGTTTTTT. Translating it yields CSVRRGATNEKLFF.

Comments on this clonotype: A much bigger clone sits one base away, suggesting this may be a read error. The chain is built from TRBV7-2 and TRBJ2-7, with D possibly matching TRBD1 (6 bases). Germline CDR1 SGHTA, CDR2 FQGNSA. This CDR3 is built from 14 residues. CDR3 DNA sequence: TGTTCCAGCAGCTTAGTAGGGGGAGTCGACGAGCAGTACTTC. Protein sequence: CSSSLVGGVDEQYF.

This clonotype was seen ten or more times. The J gene is TRBJ1-4, the V gene TRBV15; 7 nucleotides agree with TRBD1. Trimming removed 3 bases from V and 8 bases from J; junction bases left unmatched: 15. Germline-derived CDR1 and CDR2 are LNHNV and YYDKDF (reference sequence). The CDR3 sequence is 17 residues long. The CDR3 sequence is CATSSWGWDSSREKLFF. The CDR3 nucleotides read TGTGCCACCAGCAGTTGGGGCTGGGACAGTTCGAGGGAAAAACTGTTTTTT.

At least ten counts were recorded for this clonotype. This chain connects TRBV12-3 or TRBV12-4 to TRBJ1-1; D gene ambiguous. This CDR3 has 15 amino acids. Trimming cost V 5 bases and J 0 bases, with 13 bases left between them. CDR3 DNA sequence: TGTGCCAGCAGTACAGTTACAGCGATGAACACTGAAGCTTTCTTT. Translation gives CASSTVTAMNTEAFF.

The chain uses TRBV5-5 and TRBJ1-1; D is possibly TRBD1 (5 bases). The germline V and J ends were trimmed by 5 bases and 3 bases, with 8 bases remaining between them. This CDR3 contains 12 residues. CDR1 and CDR2 (germline): SGHKS, YYEKEE (reference sequence). CDR3: CASRIRDTEAFF. The CDR3 region has the DNA TGTGCCAGCAGGATCAGGGACACTGAAGCTTTCTTT.

In its sample, this clonotype was seen a few times. The CDR3 region is CASSLEFEREGRGETQYF. As DNA, the CDR3 is TGTGCCAGCAGCTTGGAATTCGAGCGGGAGGGCCGGGGAGAGACCCAGTACTTC. This chain uses TRBV5-6 with TRBJ2-5; 10 bases line up with TRBD2. J was trimmed by 4 bases and V by 0 bases; bases with no gene match: 12. This CDR3 spans 18 amino acids. CDR1 is SGHDT, CDR2 YYEEEE, per germline.

This clonotype was seen at least ten times. The V gene is TRBV9, the J gene TRBJ1-1; D is perhaps TRBD1 (6 bases). V lost 3 bases and J lost 4, with 10 bases in between. Germline V gives CDR1 SGDLS, CDR2 YYNGEE. The CDR3 sequence is 13 residues long. The CDR3 is CASSATGTTEAFF. The CDR3 nucleotides read TGTGCCAGCAGCGCCACAGGGACCACTGAAGCTTTCTTT. The variable domain in full, with the rest retrieved from reference TRBV9 and TRBJ1-1, is DSGVTQTPKHLITATGQRVTLRCSPRSGDLSVYWYQQSLDQGLQFLIQYYNGEERAKGNILERFSAQQFPDLHSELNLSSLELGDSALYFCASSATGTTEAFFGQGTRLTVV.

The chain joins TRBV10-3 to TRBJ1-2; D is perhaps TRBD1 (6 bases). CDR1 ENHRY and CDR2 SYGVKD come from the germline V gene. CDR3 length: 13 amino acids. V gave up 3 bases and J gave up 5 bases, with 10 bases separating them. CDR3 sequence: CAISEQGPYGYTF. CDR3 coding DNA: TGTGCCATCAGTGAACAGGGACCTTATGGCTACACCTTC.

The chain joins TRBV10-3 to TRBJ2-6, with 7 bases that match TRBD1. J was trimmed by 0 bases and V by 8 bases; bases with no gene match: 16. The CDR3 contains 19 residues. The germline V gene has CDR1 ENHRY and CDR2 SYGVKD. The CDR3 region has the DNA TGTGCCATCGCCTTGGACGGGACAGCATTTAGCTCTGGGGCCAACGTCCTGACTTTC. Its translation is CAIALDGTAFSSGANVLTF.

In its sample, this clonotype was seen a few times. The chain employs TRBV7-9 and TRBJ1-5, with 7 bases that match TRBD1. Germline V gene data show CDR1 as SEHNR and CDR2 as FQNEAQ (reference sequence). J was trimmed by 8 bases and V by 4 bases; bases with no gene match: 5. The CDR3 has 13 amino acids. The DNA for the CDR3 is TGTGCCAGCAGCTCACAGGGGTTGGAGCCCCAGCATTTT. Translating it yields CASSSQGLEPQHF. Complete variable domain (other parts from reference TRBV7-9 and TRBJ1-5): DTGVSQNPRHKITKRGQNVTFRCDPISEHNRLYWYRQTLGQGPEFLTYFQNEAQLEKSRLLSDRFSAERPKGSFSTLEIQRTEQGDSAMYLCASSSQGLEPQHFGDGTRLSIL.

The V and J genes are TRBV2 and TRBJ1-1, with no clear D. The CDR3 loop spans 12 amino acids. V dropped 8 bases and J dropped 2 bases, with 9 bases sitting between them. CDR1 is SNHLY, CDR2 FYNNEI, per germline. The CDR3 protein is CASLTDNTEAFF. CDR3 DNA sequence: TGTGCCAGCCTAACGGACAACACTGAAGCTTTCTTT. Combining the CDR3 with reference TRBV2 and TRBJ1-1 gives the whole variable domain EPEVTQTPSHQVTQMGQEVILRCVPISNHLYFYWYRQILGQKVEFLVSFYNNEISEKSEIFDDQFSVERPDGSNFTLKIRSTKLEDSAMYFCASLTDNTEAFFGQGTRLTVV.

CDR3 sequence reads: CASSIWTSGRTEQYF. For the CDR3, the DNA is TGTGCCAGTAGTATATGGACTAGCGGGAGGACCGAGCAGTACTTC. The gene calls are TRBV19 and TRBJ2-7; 14 bases align to TRBD2. This CDR3 region has 15 residues. Germline V lookup: CDR1 LNHDA, CDR2 SQIVND (reference sequence). The J segment lost 6 bases and the V segment lost 2 bases, leaving 3 bases of the junction unmatched.

This clonotype has ten or more counts. The chain recombines TRBV5-1 with TRBJ2-7; 7 nucleotides line up with TRBD1. The CDR3 contains 14 residues. Germline loops: CDR1 SGHRS, CDR2 YFSETQ. V lost 5 bases and J lost 5; bases outside the gene matches: 10. CDR3 DNA: TGCGCCAGCAGGCCACAGGGGTCGTCGGACGAGCAGTACTTC. As protein: CASRPQGSSDEQYF.

V gene TRBV7-9 combines with J gene TRBJ2-5; no definite D call. The CDR3 length is 14 residues. From germline, CDR1 is SEHNR and CDR2 FQNEAQ (reference sequence). Trimming left V 8 bases short and J 2 bases short, with 15 bases between. The CDR3 nucleotides are TGTGCCAGCCGCCACCCCGGGCGACAAGAGACCCAGTACTTC. Protein: CASRHPGRQETQYF.

The sample holds many counts of this clonotype. V gene TRBV29-1 combines with J gene TRBJ2-7; TRBD2 aligns across 11 bases. The CDR3 spans 13 residues. Germline lookup yields CDR1 SQVTM and CDR2 ANQGSEA. The J segment lost 2 bases and the V segment lost 6 bases, leaving 3 bases of the junction unmatched. The CDR3 is CSVAGLAAYEQYF. For the CDR3, the DNA is TGCAGCGTCGCGGGACTAGCGGCCTACGAGCAGTACTTC.

The chain is built from TRBV6-1 and TRBJ2-5; TRBD2 aligns across 8 bases. The CDR3 loop spans 14 amino acids. V dropped 2 bases and J dropped 11; count of bases not matched to a gene: 10. Germline lookup yields CDR1 MNHNS and CDR2 SASEGT. CDR3 DNA: TGTGCCAGCAGTGAATTAATCGGGGGGGGTCCACAGTACTTC. Residues: CASSELIGGGPQYF.

The chain is built from TRBV4-3 and TRBJ2-2, with 11 bases aligning to TRBD2. The germline gives CDR1 LGHNA, CDR2 YSLEER. The V gene end was trimmed by 1 base and the J gene end by 7 bases; junction bases not matched to a gene: 5. This CDR3 region has 16 residues. CDR3 DNA sequence: TGCGCCAGCAGCCAAGTAGCGGGGGGGCGTGACGGGGAGCTGTTTTTT. Translation: CASSQVAGGRDGELFF.

Points on this clonotype: Sequence at one end of the junction differs from germline and may be a read error. The rearrangement uses TRBV12-5 and TRBJ1-1; 7 bases align to TRBD1. The CDR3 runs to 16 residues. Germline V gives CDR1 LGHNT, CDR2 FRNRAP. The CDR3 sequence: CASGLAAGQLNTKAFF. The CDR3 nucleotides are TGTGCTAGTGGTTTGGCCGCGGGACAGTTGAACACTAAAGCTTTCTTT.

This clonotype was seen a handful of times. The chain uses TRBV6-5 and TRBJ2-7; 8 nucleotides align to TRBD1. Germline trimming cut 8 bases from V and 3 bases from J; bases unmatched to any gene: 6. The germline CDR1 and CDR2 sequences are MNHEY and SVGAGI. The CDR3 totals 13 residues. The CDR3 loop reads CASCRDRNYEQYF. The CDR3 bases are TGTGCCAGCTGTCGGGACAGGAACTACGAGCAGTACTTC.

The chain uses TRBV4-3 and TRBJ1-3; D call uncertain. Trimming removed 1 base at V and 4 bases at J, with 8 bases between. The CDR3 sequence is 14 residues long. Germline V gene lookup returns CDR1 LGHNA and CDR2 YSLEER. The CDR3 loop is CASSQGRRGNTIYF. As DNA, the CDR3 is TGCGCCAGCAGCCAAGGTCGCAGAGGAAACACCATATATTTT.

Ten or more counts support this clonotype. The CDR3 nucleotides read TGTGCCACCAGCAGAGATCGGGCCACCGGAGAGACCCAGTACTTC. Translating gives CATSRDRATGETQYF. The chain joins TRBV15 to TRBJ2-5; unclear D gene. V lost 0 bases, J lost 4 bases, and 12 bases lay in between. The germline V gene has CDR1 LNHNV and CDR2 YYDKDF (reference sequence). The CDR3 has 15 amino acids. The variable domain in full, with the rest retrieved from reference TRBV15 and TRBJ2-5, is DAMVIQNPRYQVTQFGKPVTLSCSQTLNHNVMYWYQQKSSQAPKLLFHYYDKDFNNEADTPDNFQSRRPNTSFCFLDIRSPGLGDTAMYLCATSRDRATGETQYFGPGTRLLVL.

The J gene is TRBJ1-5, the V gene TRBV7-8, with D unresolved. The ends were cut back, 6 bases at V and 5 bases at J, with 23 bases in the middle. This CDR3 comprises 17 residues. Per the germline V gene, CDR1 is SGHVS and CDR2 is FQNEAQ. The DNA for the CDR3 is TGTGCCAGCAGTTTATACCACCCCGTCGAGGGCGATCAGCCCCAGCATTTT. As protein: CASSLYHPVEGDQPQHF.

This clonotype came up once. The chain carries TRBV7-9 and TRBJ1-2; D is ambiguous. The CDR3 covers 12 residues. Germline CDR1 and CDR2: SEHNR and FQNEAQ (reference sequence). Between the trimmed V and J ends, which lost 6 bases and 7 bases, there was a span of 12 bases. CDR3 nucleotides: TGTGCCAGCAGTGAATTCGACCGTGGCTACACCTTC. Translation gives CASSEFDRGYTF.

The chain uses TRBV6-5 and TRBJ2-2; 10 positions match TRBD1. This CDR3 is 15 amino acids long. J gave up 7 bases and V 4 bases, and 6 bases lay outside the gene matches. Germline CDR1 reads MNHEY; CDR2 reads SVGAGI. Written as DNA, the CDR3 is TGTGCCAGCAGTTTCAGACAGGGGGCTAACGGGGAGCTGTTTTTT. This codes for CASSFRQGANGELFF.

This clonotype has ten or more counts. The chain has TRBV10-2 and TRBJ1-1; 7 nucleotides agree with TRBD1. V lost 6 bases to trimming and J lost 6 bases; unmatched junction nucleotides: 7. CDR3 length equals 13 residues. Germline lookup yields CDR1 WSHSY and CDR2 SAAADI. The CDR3 DNA reads as TGCGCCAGCAGCGACAGGGTTGTGGCTGAAGCTTTCTTT. This translates into CASSDRVVAEAFF.

This clonotype has more than one count but fewer than ten. The gene calls are TRBV3-1 and TRBJ2-2; 9 nucleotides match TRBD2. There are 15 residues in the CDR3. The V gene's germline CDR1 is LGHDT and CDR2 YNNKEL (reference sequence). The junction had 3 bases not matched to a gene; V was cut back by 3 bases and J by 4 bases. CDR3 nucleotide sequence: TGTGCCAGCAGCCACCAGACTAGCGGCACCGGGGAGCTGTTTTTT. The encoded protein is CASSHQTSGTGELFF.

This clonotype was counted ten times or more. This rearrangement joins TRBV24-1 to TRBJ1-5, with a weak D call TRBD1 (6 bases). Deletions cut 9 bases from V and 3 bases from J, with 17 bases between. The CDR3 loop spans 15 amino acids. CDR1 is KGHDR and CDR2 is SFDVKD in the germline V gene. The CDR3 protein is CATRPAGDNNQPQHF. The CDR3 nucleotides are TGTGCCACCCGACCTGCGGGGGACAACAATCAGCCCCAGCATTTT.